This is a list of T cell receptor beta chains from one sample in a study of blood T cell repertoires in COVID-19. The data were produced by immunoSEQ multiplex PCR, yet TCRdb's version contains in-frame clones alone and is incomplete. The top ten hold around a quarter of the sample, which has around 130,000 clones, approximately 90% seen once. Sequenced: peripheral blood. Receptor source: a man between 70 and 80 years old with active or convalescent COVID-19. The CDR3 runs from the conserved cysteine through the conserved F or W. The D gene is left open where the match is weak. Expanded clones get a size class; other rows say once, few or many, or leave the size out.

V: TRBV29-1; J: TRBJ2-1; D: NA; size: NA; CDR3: CSVASRGNEQFF; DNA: TGCAGCGTGGCCTCCCGGGGTAATGAGCAGTTCTTC
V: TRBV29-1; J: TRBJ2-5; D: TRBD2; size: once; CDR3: CSSGGGAETQYF; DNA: TGCAGCTCCGGGGGGGGCGCGGAGACCCAGTACTTC
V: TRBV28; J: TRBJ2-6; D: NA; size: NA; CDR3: CATHRRTSSGANVLTF; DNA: TGTGCCACACACAGGCGTACATCATCTGGGGCCAACGTCCTGACTTTC
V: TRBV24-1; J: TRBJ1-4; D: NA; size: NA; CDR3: CATSDPGAANEKLFF; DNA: TGTGCCACCAGTGACCCCGGTGCGGCTAATGAAAAACTGTTTTTT
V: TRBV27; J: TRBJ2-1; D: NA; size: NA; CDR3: CASSTRGFSRYNEQFF; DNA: TGTGCCAGCAGCACGAGAGGCTTCTCTAGATACAATGAGCAGTTCTTC
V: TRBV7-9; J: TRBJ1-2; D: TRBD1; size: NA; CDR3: CASPPSDRGGGYTF; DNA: TGTGCCAGCCCCCCTTCGGACAGGGGCGGTGGCTACACCTTC
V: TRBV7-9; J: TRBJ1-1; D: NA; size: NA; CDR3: CASSTPGGEWDTEAFF; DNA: TGTGCCAGCAGCACCCCCGGGGGGGAGTGGGACACTGAAGCTTTCTTT
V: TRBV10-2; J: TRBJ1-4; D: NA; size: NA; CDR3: CASSRGPQLNEKLFF; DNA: TGCGCCAGCAGTAGAGGGCCCCAACTGAATGAAAAACTGTTTTTT
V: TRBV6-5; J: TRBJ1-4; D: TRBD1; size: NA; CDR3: CASKVQGAGGEKLFF; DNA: TGTGCCAGCAAGGTTCAGGGGGCCGGAGGTGAAAAACTGTTTTTT
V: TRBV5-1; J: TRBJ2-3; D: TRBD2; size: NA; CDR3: CASSSQTGTSGADTQYF; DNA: TGCGCCAGCAGCTCCCAAACCGGGACTAGCGGCGCAGATACGCAGTATTTT
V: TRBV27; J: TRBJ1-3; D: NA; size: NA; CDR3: CASSLEGRSSGNTIYF; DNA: TGTGCCAGCAGTTTAGAGGGCAGGAGCTCTGGAAACACCATATATTTT
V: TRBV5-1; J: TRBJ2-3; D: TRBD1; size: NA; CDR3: CASSKGQGTDTQYF; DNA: TGCGCCAGCAGCAAGGGACAGGGGACAGATACGCAGTATTTT
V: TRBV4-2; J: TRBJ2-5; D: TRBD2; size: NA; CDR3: CASSQDRPRGGLQETQYF; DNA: TGTGCCAGCAGCCAAGATCGCCCCCGGGGGGGGCTGCAAGAGACCCAGTACTTC
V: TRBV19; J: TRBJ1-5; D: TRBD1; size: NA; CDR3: CASTLGQGADQPQHF; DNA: TGTGCCAGTACTCTTGGGCAGGGGGCGGATCAGCCCCAGCATTTT
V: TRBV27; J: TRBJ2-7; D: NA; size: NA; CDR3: CASSLVSWDTTYEQYF; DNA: TGTGCCAGCAGTTTGGTGTCCTGGGACACAACCTACGAGCAGTACTTC
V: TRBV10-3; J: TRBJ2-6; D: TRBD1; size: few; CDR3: CAISDTGTGRSGANVLTF; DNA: TGTGCCATCAGTGACACCGGGACAGGGAGATCTGGGGCCAACGTCCTGACTTTC
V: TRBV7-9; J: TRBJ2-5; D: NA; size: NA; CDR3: CASSHRNQETQYF; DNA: TGTGCCAGCAGTCACAGGAATCAAGAGACCCAGTACTTC
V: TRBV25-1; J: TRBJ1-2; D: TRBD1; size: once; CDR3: CASSIGAGGLGYTF; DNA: TGTGCCAGCAGTATAGGGGCAGGGGGTCTTGGCTACACCTTC
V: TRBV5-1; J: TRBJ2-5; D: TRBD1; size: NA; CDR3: CASSLTGGRQETQYF; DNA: TGCGCCAGCAGCTTGACAGGGGGGAGGCAAGAGACCCAGTACTTC
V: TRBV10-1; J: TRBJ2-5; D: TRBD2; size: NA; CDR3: CASSENSGVQETQYF; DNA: TGCGCCAGCAGTGAGAATAGCGGGGTACAAGAGACCCAGTACTTC
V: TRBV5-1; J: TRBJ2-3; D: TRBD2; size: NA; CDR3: CASSTGLVHGTDTQYF; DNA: TGCGCCAGCAGCACGGGACTAGTTCATGGCACAGATACGCAGTATTTT
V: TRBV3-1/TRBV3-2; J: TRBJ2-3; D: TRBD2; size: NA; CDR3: CASSQSTGGGAFPDTQYF; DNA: TGTGCCAGCAGCCAGTCCACCGGGGGGGGAGCGTTCCCAGATACGCAGTATTTT
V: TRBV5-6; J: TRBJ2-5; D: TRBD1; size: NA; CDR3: CASSHTGTGGGETQYF; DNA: TGTGCCAGCAGCCATACCGGGACAGGGGGTGGAGAGACCCAGTACTTC
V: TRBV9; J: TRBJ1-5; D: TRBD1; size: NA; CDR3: CAGSAGTGPYSNQPQHF; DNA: TGTGCCGGGAGCGCAGGGACAGGGCCCTATAGCAATCAGCCCCAGCATTTT
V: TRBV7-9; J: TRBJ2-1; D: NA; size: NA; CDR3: CASSLPPLGAEAYNEQFF; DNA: TGTGCCAGCAGCTTACCCCCTCTAGGAGCGGAGGCCTACAATGAGCAGTTCTTC
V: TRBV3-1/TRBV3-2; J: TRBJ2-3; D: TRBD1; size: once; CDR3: CASSRGDRGGTDTQYF; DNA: TGTGCCAGCAGCCGAGGAGACAGGGGAGGCACAGATACGCAGTATTTT
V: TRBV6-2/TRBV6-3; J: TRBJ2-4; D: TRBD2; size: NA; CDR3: CASSYAGGTKNIQYF; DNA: TGTGCCAGCAGTTACGCGGGAGGGACAAAAAACATTCAGTACTTC
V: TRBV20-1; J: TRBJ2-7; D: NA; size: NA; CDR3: CSAVLADEQYF; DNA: TGCAGTGCTGTACTGGCGGACGAGCAGTACTTC
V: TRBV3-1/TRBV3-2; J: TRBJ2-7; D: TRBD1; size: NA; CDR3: CASSQGDSRYEQYF; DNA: TGTGCCAGCAGCCAAGGGGACAGTCGCTACGAGCAGTACTTC
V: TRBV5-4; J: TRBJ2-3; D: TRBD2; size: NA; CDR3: CASSSGLAGGPPDTQYF; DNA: TGTGCCAGCAGCTCGGGACTAGCGGGAGGGCCGCCAGATACGCAGTATTTT
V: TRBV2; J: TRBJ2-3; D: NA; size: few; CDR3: CASSAYLQGLGTDTQYF; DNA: TGTGCCAGCAGTGCCTACTTACAGGGTTTAGGCACAGATACGCAGTATTTT
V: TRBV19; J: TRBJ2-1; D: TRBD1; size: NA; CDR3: CASSMGDRGSGEQFF; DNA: TGTGCCAGTAGTATGGGTGACAGGGGTTCGGGTGAGCAGTTCTTC